At least ten counts were recorded for the clone carrying this T cell receptor beta chain. Fresh peripheral blood, around 10 ml, yielded the PBMCs. Amplified TCR beta CDR3 regions came from RNA transcripts. A set of HTBI primers served as the primers for a first-round RT-PCR of the TCR CDR3. TCRdb redid the calling of the multiplex PCR reads with MiXCR, one entry per CDR3 protein. The sample has about 590,000 distinct CDR3 sequences; approximately 14% are singletons. This specimen belongs to a study of T cells in Graves' hyperthyroidism and ophthalmopathy. Study background: Peripheral blood samples were taken at initial diagnosis, prior to any treatment.

The CDR3 spans 16 residues. Germline CDR1 reads MDHEN; CDR2 reads SYDVKM. Deletions cut 4 bases from V and 0 bases from J, with 13 bases between. The sequence derives from a woman in her twenties or thirties with Graves' hyperthyroidism. The V gene is TRBV28, the J gene TRBJ2-1; D possibly corresponds to TRBD2 (5 bases). Material: blood. In DNA, the CDR3 is TGTGCCAGCAGTTGGATAGCGAGAAGCTCCTACAATGAGCAGTTCTTC. Its translation is CASSWIARSSYNEQFF.